The 4 T cell receptor beta chains below come from one sample, sequenced in a study of T cell changes during pregnancy in multiple sclerosis. Data came from immunoSEQ multiplex PCR; TCRdb stores just in-frame clones and leaves some out. The repertoire holds more than 45,000 clones, with over 80% as singletons. Here the sequenced sample was CD4+ T cells from peripheral blood mononuclear cells, taken after pregnancy. The origin of the receptors is a female donor with multiple sclerosis, enrolled in a pregnancy study.

This clone was seen a handful of times. The chain employs TRBV19 and TRBJ2-2, with D tentatively TRBD2 (6 bases). Germline V gene sequence: CDR1 LNHDA, CDR2 SQIVND (reference sequence). V was cut by 6 bases and J by 2 bases, with 16 bases left in between. The CDR3 is 16 amino acids. The CDR3 loop reads CASRTGTATNTGELFF. In nucleotides, the CDR3 is TGTGCCAGTAGGACCGGGACTGCTACAAACACCGGGGAGCTGTTTTTT.

The V gene is TRBV7-2, the J gene TRBJ2-2; the match to TRBD2 covers 8 bases. Trimming at V came to 6 bases and at J to 1 base, leaving 4 bases not matched to a gene. The CDR3 runs to 15 residues. CDR1 is SGHTA, CDR2 FQGNSA, per germline. CDR3 bases: TGTGCCAGCAGATCGACTAGCGTGAACACCGGGGAGCTGTTTTTT. Protein: CASRSTSVNTGELFF. The full variable domain, completed using reference TRBV7-2 and TRBJ2-2, is GAGVSQSPSNKVTEKGKDVELRCDPISGHTALYWYRQSLGQGLEFLIYFQGNSAPDKSGLPSDRFSAERTGGSVSTLTIQRTQQEDSAVYLCASRSTSVNTGELFFGEGSRLTVL.

This chain connects TRBV4-2 to TRBJ1-2; unclear D gene. V dropped 1 base and J dropped 4 bases, with 10 bases sitting between them. CDR1 LGHNA and CDR2 YNFKEQ come from the germline V gene. The CDR3 consists of 14 residues. The CDR3 nucleotides are TGTGCCAGCAGCCAAGGGTACCGGGGCTATGGCTACACCTTC. Protein: CASSQGYRGYGYTF.

V is TRBV11-3 and J is TRBJ2-5; D might be TRBD1 (6 bases). The germline V gene encodes CDR1 SGHNT and CDR2 YENEEA. The V gene lost 1 base and the J gene lost 5 bases, with 17 bases spanning the gap. The CDR3 extends over 16 amino acids. The CDR3 DNA reads TGTGCCAGCAGCTTAGGACAGGCCCAAGGCACTGAGACCCAGTACTTC. Protein sequence: CASSLGQAQGTETQYF.